The rows below give T cell receptor beta chains drawn from one sample of a study of CD4 and CD8 cells across lung adenocarcinoma regions. Via MiXCR, TCRdb re-called the PCR reads, giving one row per CDR3 protein. The sample contains around 3,500 distinct CDR3 sequences, approximately 55% of which appear only once. Sequencing input: CD4+ T cells from the margin of a lung tumor. Every receptor here comes from a female donor with lung adenocarcinoma. The CD4 and CD8 labels of this study may be unreliable. CDR3s leave out the opening cysteine and the closing phenylalanine or tryptophan. Only part of the rows carry a size: once, few, many, or a class if the clone is expanded.

V gene	CDR3 length	clone size	J gene	CDR3 protein
TRBV28	12	few	.	ASTLQGDSYEQY
TRBV11-2	14	.	TRBJ2-1	ASSFGLAGFFNEQF
TRBV7-6	15	.	TRBJ2-1	ASSLGIQMGTSNEQF
TRBV4-1	17	.	TRBJ1-2	ASSQREGGTGPSPYGYT
TRBV10-2	11	.	TRBJ2-4	ARGLRGTDIQY
TRBV28	15	.	TRBJ2-6	ASRSGTGDSGANVLT
TRBV12-3/TRBV12-4	12	.	TRBJ2-5	ASSLPDSQETQY
TRBV6-1	13	.	TRBJ2-2	ASKKTGGDTGELF
TRBV10-1	14	.	TRBJ2-1	ASSVGLAGFQETQF
TRBV7-2	14	.	.	ASSLRMTGGGDEQF
TRBV9	11	.	.	ASSAAGTTEQF
TRBV6-1	12	.	TRBJ2-3	ATRGGRGTDTQY
TRBV6-1	13	large	TRBJ2-3	ASSEALARTDTQY
TRBV6-1	15	few	TRBJ2-1	ASRGGAGANSYNEQF
TRBV27	13	.	TRBJ2-1	ASRDGTSGYNEQF
TRBV4-2	11	medium-sized	TRBJ2-1	ASSQDGDIKQF
TRBV6-1	14	medium-sized	TRBJ2-7	ASSEKPGTGGDEQY
TRBV6-1	12	.	TRBJ2-3	ASSPLGGTETQY
TRBV6-1	12	.	TRBJ2-1	ASSVRDRDNEQF
TRBV11-2	11	.	TRBJ2-1	ASSHGTPNEQF